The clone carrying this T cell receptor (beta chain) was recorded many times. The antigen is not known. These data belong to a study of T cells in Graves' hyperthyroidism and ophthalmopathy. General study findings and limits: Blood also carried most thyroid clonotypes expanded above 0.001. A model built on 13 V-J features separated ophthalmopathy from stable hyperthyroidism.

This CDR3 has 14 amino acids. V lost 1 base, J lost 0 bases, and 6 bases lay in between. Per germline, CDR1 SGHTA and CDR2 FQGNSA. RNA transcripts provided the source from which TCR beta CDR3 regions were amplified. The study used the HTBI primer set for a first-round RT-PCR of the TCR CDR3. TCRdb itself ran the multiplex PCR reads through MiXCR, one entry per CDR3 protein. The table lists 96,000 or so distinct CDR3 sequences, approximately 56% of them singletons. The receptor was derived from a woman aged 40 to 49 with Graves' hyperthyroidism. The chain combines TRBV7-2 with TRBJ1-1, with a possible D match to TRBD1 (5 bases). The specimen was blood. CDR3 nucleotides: TGTGCCAGCAGCTTAGGGGGCATGAACACTGAAGCTTTCTTT. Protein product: CASSLGGMNTEAFF.